A single sample gave rise to the 30 T cell receptor beta chains below, sequenced in a study of cytomegalovirus exposure and HLA in healthy donors. The PCR made use of 60 Vbeta and 13 Jbeta primers. The table came from immunoSEQ multiplex PCR; TCRdb's copy has only in-frame clones and leaves some out. Altogether roughly 150,000 clones are present, roughly 80% being singletons, with the ten largest covering over 1.2%. The sequenced material came from PBMCs. Receptors were obtained from a girl aged 5-17 years in good health and CMV-seropositive.

This sequence joins TRBV5-1 and TRBJ1-1; a weak D match, TRBD1 (5 bases). V was pared by 0 bases and J by 4 bases, with 13 bases between. CDR1 is SGHRS and CDR2 is YFSETQ in the germline V gene. The CDR3 extends over 15 amino acids. CDR3 residues: CASSLVMAQGTEAFF. In nucleotides, the CDR3 is TGCGCCAGCAGCTTGGTGATGGCCCAGGGCACTGAAGCTTTCTTT. Based on the CDR3 plus reference TRBV5-1 and TRBJ1-1, the full variable domain is KAGVTQTPRYLIKTRGQQVTLSCSPISGHRSVSWYQQTPGQGLQFLFEYFSETQRNKGNFPGRFSGRQFSNSRSEMNVSTLELGDSALYLCASSLVMAQGTEAFFGQGTRLTVV.

This chain joins TRBV28 and TRBJ2-2; TRBD1 matches at 9 bases. The V gene's germline CDR1 is MDHEN and CDR2 SYDVKM. The V and J ends lost 1 base and 6 bases, in that order; junction bases with no gene match: 9. This CDR3 contains 17 residues. The chain's CDR3 is CASSLYLGTGWSGELFF. For the CDR3, the DNA is TGTGCCAGCAGTTTATATCTTGGGACAGGGTGGTCCGGGGAGCTGTTTTTT.

The V gene is TRBV27, the J gene TRBJ2-5; D not certain. The CDR3 spans 11 residues. Trimming left V 6 bases short and J 4 bases short, with 6 bases between. Looked up from germline, CDR1 is MNHEY and CDR2 is SMNVEV (reference sequence). This chain's CDR3 is CASRARETQYF. In nucleotides, the CDR3 is TGTGCCAGCAGGGCCCGAGAGACCCAGTACTTC.

The V call is TRBV7-2, the J call TRBJ1-1; D is ambiguous. Germline lookup yields CDR1 SGHTA and CDR2 FQGNSA. Trimming left V 2 bases short and J 4 bases short, with 8 bases between. The CDR3 extends over 13 amino acids. The CDR3 bases are TGTGCCAGCAGCTTACGGCGAGGCACTGAAGCTTTCTTT. It is translated as CASSLRRGTEAFF.

V gene TRBV28 combines with J gene TRBJ2-7, with D perhaps TRBD1 (6 bases). Per the germline V gene, CDR1 is MDHEN and CDR2 is SYDVKM. This CDR3 has 14 residues. The V end was cut by 6 bases, the J end by 5 bases, with 17 bases between. CDR3 region: CASSLGQGTDEQYF. The CDR3 nucleotides are TGTGCCAGCAGCCTGGGTCAGGGGACCGACGAGCAGTACTTC.

This chain links TRBV30 with TRBJ1-5; D possibly corresponds to TRBD1 (5 bases). The CDR3 sequence is 15 residues long. Per the germline V gene, CDR1 is GTSNPN and CDR2 is SVGIG (reference sequence). Trimming took off 0 bases at V and 9 bases at J, with 18 bases between the two ends. The DNA for the CDR3 is TGTGCCTGGAGTGTTGGAGGGGATGACTTCTTGCCCCAGCATTTT. The encoded protein is CAWSVGGDDFLPQHF.

V is TRBV28 and J is TRBJ1-2; D is uncertain. Trimming shortened V by 6 bases and J by 8 bases, and 22 bases separated the two germline ends. The CDR3 is 15 amino acids. Germline CDR1 reads MDHEN; CDR2 reads SYDVKM. The CDR3 DNA reads TGTGCCAGCAGCCCCCGGGGAGGGTGGAGTAAAGGCTACACCTTC. As protein: CASSPRGGWSKGYTF.

The rearrangement uses TRBV5-1 and TRBJ2-7; TRBD2 matches at 12 bases. Germline lookup yields CDR1 SGHRS and CDR2 YFSETQ. The CDR3 loop spans 17 amino acids. J gave up 0 bases and V 2 bases, and 6 bases lay outside the gene matches. The CDR3 DNA reads as TGCGCCAGCAGCTTAACAAGACTAGCGGGAGACTCCTACGAGCAGTACTTC. This gives the protein CASSLTRLAGDSYEQYF.

This chain connects TRBV19 to TRBJ1-4; a weak D match, TRBD1 (5 bases). Germline CDR1 reads LNHDA; CDR2 reads SQIVND (reference sequence). The CDR3 runs 13 residues. V lost 1 base and J 8 bases, leaving 8 bases between the germline ends. CDR3 in DNA: TGTGCCAGTAGTATAGCGGGGGAGGAAAAACTGTTTTTT. Its protein is CASSIAGEEKLFF.

The chain has TRBV28 and TRBJ2-6, with unresolved D. V dropped 5 bases and J dropped 0 bases, with 8 bases sitting between them. The CDR3 has 15 residues. Looked up from germline, CDR1 is MDHEN and CDR2 is SYDVKM. This chain's CDR3 is CASSQVVSGANVLTF. CDR3 DNA: TGTGCCAGCAGTCAGGTAGTCTCTGGGGCCAACGTCCTGACTTTC. The full variable domain, with the rest looked up from reference TRBV28 and TRBJ2-6, is DVKVTQSSRYLVKRTGEKVFLECVQDMDHENMFWYRQDPGLGLRLIYFSYDVKMKEKGDIPEGYSVSREKKERFSLILESASTNQTSMYLCASSQVVSGANVLTFGAGSRLTVL.

This sequence joins TRBV6-5 and TRBJ1-1; 7 bases align to TRBD1. This CDR3 comprises 15 residues. Unmatched junction bases numbered 4, after V lost 0 bases and J lost 3 bases. Looked up from germline, CDR1 is MNHEY and CDR2 is SVGAGI. As DNA, the CDR3 is TGTGCCAGCAGTTACTCAGGGGGCCTATACACTGAAGCTTTCTTT. Translated: CASSYSGGLYTEAFF.

This clone was found a few times. The rearrangement links TRBV7-6 to TRBJ2-4; D might be TRBD1 (5 bases). Germline loops: CDR1 SGHVS, CDR2 FNYEAQ. The CDR3 covers 16 residues. Trimming shortened V by 5 bases and J by 7 bases, and 21 bases separated the two germline ends. The CDR3 DNA follows: TGTGCCAGCAGCCCACTGCAGGCAGGGAAGGATAACATTCAGTACTTC. Translated, it gives CASSPLQAGKDNIQYF.

The chain is built from TRBV5-6 and TRBJ2-1; 10 bases match TRBD2. This CDR3 region has 17 residues. Unmatched junction bases numbered 6, after V lost 0 bases and J lost 3 bases. Germline-derived CDR1 and CDR2 are SGHDT and YYEEEE. The CDR3 DNA reads TGTGCCAGCAGCTTGGGCGGACGGACTAGCGGCTACAATGAGCAGTTCTTC. Translating it yields CASSLGGRTSGYNEQFF.

CDR3 sequence: CASSSGQGVNYGYTF. The CDR3 region has the DNA TGTGCCAGCAGTTCGGGACAGGGGGTAAACTATGGCTACACCTTC. The chain has TRBV6-5 and TRBJ1-2; 11 positions agree with TRBD1. Trimming cost V 4 bases and J 2 bases; bases outside gene matches: 3. CDR3 length equals 15 residues. Germline CDR1 and CDR2: MNHEY and SVGAGI.

The CDR3 coding sequence is TGTGCCAGTAAACAGGGGGAAAACTATGGCTACACCTTC. Its translation: CASKQGENYGYTF. The chain recombines TRBV25-1 with TRBJ1-2; 8 nucleotides align to TRBD1. CDR3 length equals 13 residues. V lost 9 bases, J lost 2 bases, and 5 bases stayed unmatched. From germline, CDR1 is MGHDK and CDR2 SYGVNS.

This sequence joins TRBV2 and TRBJ2-5, with 8 bases identical to TRBD1. Trimming at V came to 3 bases and at J to 4 bases, leaving 1 base not matched to a gene. Germline assignment: CDR1 SNHLY and CDR2 FYNNEI. CDR3 length equals 13 residues. The CDR3 loop reads CASSDQGAETQYF. DNA for the CDR3: TGTGCCAGCAGTGACCAGGGGGCAGAGACCCAGTACTTC.

This chain links TRBV5-6 with TRBJ2-3; possible D gene TRBD1, 6 bases. Germline V CDR1 and CDR2: SGHDT, YYEEEE. There are 14 residues in the CDR3. Trimming took 4 bases from V and 8 from J, leaving 17 bases between them. The CDR3 DNA reads as TGTGCCAGCAGCCTAGGACAGAGTGGTGTTACGCAGTATTTT. Amino acid sequence: CASSLGQSGVTQYF.

V and J are TRBV28 and TRBJ1-3, with 7 bases that match TRBD1. J gave up 1 base and V 5 bases, and 8 bases lay outside the gene matches. Per the germline V gene, CDR1 is MDHEN and CDR2 is SYDVKM. The CDR3 length is 16 residues. The CDR3 region is CASSDSKTGSGNTIYF. The CDR3 region has the DNA TGTGCCAGCAGTGACAGCAAGACAGGGTCTGGAAACACCATATATTTT.

This clone was counted between two and nine times. This sequence joins TRBV28 and TRBJ1-1; 9 bases are shared with TRBD1. Germline trimming cut 5 bases from V and 0 bases from J; bases unmatched to any gene: 10. The germline V gene encodes CDR1 MDHEN and CDR2 SYDVKM. CDR3 length: 17 residues. Here the CDR3 DNA reads TGTGCCAGCAGTCCGGGGACAGGGAGGGTCGTGAACACTGAAGCTTTCTTT. It codes for CASSPGTGRVVNTEAFF.

J is TRBJ2-5 and V is TRBV6-5; 8 bases match TRBD2. The CDR3 extends over 15 amino acids. V lost 5 bases, J lost 1 base, and 6 bases stayed unmatched. Germline assignment: CDR1 MNHEY and CDR2 SVGAGI. The CDR3 loop reads CASSRGTRLQETQYF. The CDR3 DNA follows: TGTGCCAGCAGTCGGGGGACTAGACTCCAAGAGACCCAGTACTTC.

The chain employs TRBV9 and TRBJ2-3, with 10 bases aligning to TRBD2. CDR1 and CDR2 (germline): SGDLS, YYNGEE. J gave up 3 bases and V 2 bases, and 9 bases lay outside the gene matches. CDR3 length: 17 amino acids. This CDR3 is CASSVDPAGGPTDTQYF. The CDR3 DNA reads TGTGCCAGCAGCGTTGACCCAGCGGGGGGGCCGACAGATACGCAGTATTTT.

The V gene is TRBV11-1, the J gene TRBJ1-1, with 9 bases that match TRBD1. Trimming at V came to 0 bases and at J to 0 bases, leaving 8 bases not matched to a gene. The CDR3 loop spans 18 amino acids. The V gene's germline CDR1 is SGHAT and CDR2 FQDESV (reference sequence). Here the CDR3 reads CASSLALQGARMNTEAFF. The CDR3 bases are TGTGCCAGCAGCTTAGCGTTACAGGGGGCCCGCATGAACACTGAAGCTTTCTTT. The full variable domain, rest sourced from reference TRBV11-1 and TRBJ1-1, is EAEVAQSPRYKITEKSQAVAFWCDPISGHATLYWYRQILGQGPELLVQFQDESVVDDSQLPKDRFSAERLKGVDSTLKIQPAELGDSAMYLCASSLALQGARMNTEAFFGQGTRLTVV.

The chain carries TRBV5-4 and TRBJ2-1, with TRBD1 identical over 9 bases. The J segment lost 6 bases and the V segment lost 10 bases, leaving 14 bases of the junction unmatched. Germline loops: CDR1 SGHNT, CDR2 YYREEE (reference sequence). The CDR3 sequence is 15 residues long. The CDR3 DNA is TGTGCCTCCGAGAACCCGGGACAGGGCTTCAATGAGCAGTTCTTC. Translating gives CASENPGQGFNEQFF.

Concerning this clone: One end of the junction varies from germline; a read error may be responsible. This chain links TRBV9 with TRBJ1-2; D is perhaps TRBD1 (6 bases). This CDR3 region has 15 residues. Germline CDR1 is SGDLS and CDR2 is YYNGEE. The CDR3 DNA reads TGTGCCAGCAGCCCCCGGGGGGGGCCGACCCTTTACCCGAACTTC. Translated, it gives CASSPRGGPTLYPNF.

The V gene is TRBV30, the J gene TRBJ2-1; 16 bases match TRBD2. The J segment lost 3 bases and the V segment lost 5 bases, leaving 13 bases of the junction unmatched. This CDR3 contains 19 residues. Per germline, CDR1 GTSNPN and CDR2 SVGIG (reference sequence). Written as DNA, the CDR3 is TGTGCCTGGGTTAATTCCGGGACTAGCGGGGGGGCACTCTACAATGAGCAGTTCTTC. This sequence encodes CAWVNSGTSGGALYNEQFF.

V gene TRBV2 combines with J gene TRBJ2-2, with 9 bases that match TRBD2. The length of the CDR3 is 14 residues. Germline CDR1 is SNHLY and CDR2 is FYNNEI. Germline trimming cut 3 bases from V and 5 bases from J; bases unmatched to any gene: 1. In DNA, the CDR3 is TGTGCCAGCAGTGAGCGGGAGGGGACCGGGGAGCTGTTTTTT. It is translated as CASSEREGTGELFF.

This chain joins TRBV19 and TRBJ2-2; TRBD1 is a possible D gene (5 bases). In germline, CDR1 is LNHDA, CDR2 SQIVND (reference sequence). Trimming removed 2 bases from V and 7 bases from J, with 14 bases in between. This CDR3 has 15 amino acids. DNA of the CDR3: TGTGCCAGTAGTATAAGAACAGGCATGGACGGGGAGCTGTTTTTT. It specifies CASSIRTGMDGELFF.

This clone has more than one count but fewer than ten. The CDR3 DNA sequence: TGTGCCAGCAGTGAAGCCGGTGGGGTTCGCGGGAATGGCTACACCTTC. Translation: CASSEAGGVRGNGYTF. The chain recombines TRBV2 with TRBJ1-2; D unresolved. The length of the CDR3 is 16 residues. The germline V and J ends were trimmed by 0 bases and 6 bases, with 17 bases remaining between them. The germline V gene has CDR1 SNHLY and CDR2 FYNNEI.

V is TRBV5-6 and J is TRBJ2-1, with D unresolved. V lost 4 bases, J lost 4 bases, and 6 bases lay in between. This CDR3 is 12 amino acids long. Germline V gene sequence: CDR1 SGHDT, CDR2 YYEEEE. CDR3 region: CASSLSYNEQFF. The CDR3, as DNA: TGTGCCAGCAGCCTTAGTTACAATGAGCAGTTCTTC.

This clone was found a few times. The CDR3 DNA reads TGTGCCAGCAGCATCGACAGGGTCCCCTTTTCCTACAATGAGCAGTTCTTC. Protein: CASSIDRVPFSYNEQFF. J is TRBJ2-1 and V is TRBV7-9, with 7 nucleotides matching TRBD1. The J segment lost 1 base and the V segment lost 5 bases, leaving 11 bases of the junction unmatched. CDR1 and CDR2 from the germline V gene are SEHNR and FQNEAQ (reference sequence). There are 17 residues in the CDR3.